This record covers a single T cell receptor (beta chain). Its antigen is not identified. The CDR3 is 15 residues long. Trimming cost V 0 bases and J 4 bases, with 10 bases left between them. Germline V gives CDR1 MGHRA, CDR2 YSYEKL. These data are taken from a study of graft-versus-host responses after intestinal transplantation. The study, taken as a whole, reports: The highest levels of circulating GvH clones went along with early declines in HvG clones after transplant.

Sequenced by immunoSEQ multiplex PCR; TCRdb stores in-frame clones only, minus some. Seen here are some 70,000 clones, more than 75% observed once, and the top ten hold about 8%. J is TRBJ1-3 and V is TRBV4-1; D call uncertain. The sequence was collected from a human donor who was the organ donor for an intestinal transplant. The input for sequencing was unstimulated CD8+ T cells sorted from spleen or lymph node cells, taken before transplant. The CDR3 coding sequence is TGCGCCAGCAGCCAAGATAAAGCCGGCGGAAACACCATATATTTT. Encoded protein: CASSQDKAGGNTIYF.